This T cell receptor beta chain was profiled in a study of OX40 agonist ivuxolimab in advanced cancers. Study-wide findings and caveats: Antigen specificity remained undetermined for the expanded peripheral T cells.

V shed 4 bases and J 4 bases; nucleotides not matched to a gene: 3. CDR3 length equals 13 residues. Looked up from germline, CDR1 is SNHLY and CDR2 is FYNNEI. On this clone itself: The antigen remains unidentified.

TCRdb keeps only in-frame clones here, not all; method: immunoSEQ multiplex PCR. Among about 89,000 clones, roughly 88% were seen once, and the ten largest hold about 0.28%. The TCR originated in an adult with an advanced solid tumor such as melanoma, head and neck, liver or kidney cancer. This sequence joins TRBV2 and TRBJ1-2, with 7 bases aligning to TRBD1. Material: CD4+ or CD8+ T cells sorted from blood, obtained in a trial of the OX40 agonist ivuxolimab. CDR3 nucleotides: TGTGCCAGCAGTGGACAGGGCGTCTATGGCTACACCTTC. Its protein is CASSGQGVYGYTF.